This TCR beta chain was found in a study of metastatic and nonmetastatic thyroid tumors. Study context: Repertoire comparisons spanned blood and tumor or nodule tissue from malignant and benign thyroid patients.

Germline assignment: CDR1 DFQATT and CDR2 SNEGSKA (reference sequence). Between the trimmed V and J ends, which lost 6 bases and 10 bases, there was a span of 15 bases. The CDR3 has 11 amino acids. With MiXCR, TCRdb called clones anew from the PCR reads. The sample shows roughly 18,000 clones, 25% to 30% of them seen only once. All patients were treatment-naive before thyroid surgery. This TCR derives from a male donor with papillary thyroid cancer or a benign thyroid nodule (not recorded which). Some clones in this sample may be carry-over from other donors' samples. This rearrangement joins TRBV20-1 to TRBJ1-2; possible D gene TRBD1, 5 bases. The sequenced sample consisted of tumor tissue. The CDR3 DNA reads TGCAGTGCCACAGGAAACTATTTCTACACCTTC. Translated: CSATGNYFYTF.